Described below is a single T cell receptor (beta chain) sequence and its context. In its sample, this clonotype was seen many times. Its target antigen remains unknown. Base quality data are lacking; no much larger clone is found one base away. These data belong to a study of neurological immune-mediated disorders (dated 2019 in TCRdb). About the full investigation: Among the approximately 35 multiple sclerosis patients, relapsing-remitting MS accounted for approximately 31 and secondary progressive MS accounted for 3. Of the roughly 68 subjects in the cohort, about 14 were HAM/TSP patients, approximately 34 were multiple sclerosis patients, and some 20 were healthy controls. Alongside PBMC samples, the set of 106 TCR-beta libraries contained longitudinal samples, technical triplicates, and paired CD4+ and CD8+ T-cell subsets that had been sorted. Using UMI-based sequencing, the study compared peripheral blood TCR-beta repertoires from patients with HTLV-I-associated myelopathy (HAM/TSP), patients with multiple sclerosis, and healthy controls. What the study reported, not specific to this receptor: TCR clonal expansion was highest in HAM/TSP patients and lowest in MS patients, with MS patients falling below even healthy controls. Across subjects, expanded clones never shared an identical CDR3 amino acid sequence, which suggests that the TCR-beta repertoires in every group were private. No association of the MS cluster with clinical or MRI features was observed, and the need for larger cohorts was stated by the authors. In a phylogenetic analysis, the repertoires of 18 out of 34 MS patients fell into a single cluster of related CDR3 sequences, pointing to a possible signature at the repertoire level.

cDNA synthesis used template-switch 5'RACE with a primer carrying a 10-nucleotide random unique molecular identifier tagging each TCR transcript. Over 200 million TCR-beta sequences, covering 15-18 subjects, were produced in each sequencing run. Total RNA was extracted with the RNeasy kit. The KAPA Real-time Library Amplification kit was used to amplify TCR-beta VDJ regions with primers for the TCR constant region and the 5'RACE anchor. Sample indexes and Illumina adaptors were added in a first PCR, and a second PCR then increased library yield. After Ampure bead purification, the roughly 650 bp TCR product was size-selected on a 2% E-gel SizeSelection system. Before pooling, libraries had their quality checked on a Bioanalyzer, their concentration measured with Qubit, and their quantity determined with the Kapa Library Quantification kit. Libraries were sequenced paired-end 2 x 150 bp on an Illumina HiSeq 2500. To increase sequence diversity, roughly 24-31% phiX was spiked into each library pool. Regarding the original processing steps: Quality-filtered reads were processed with the UMI-based MiGEC pipeline, and over 75% of raw TCR sequences were removed by the MiGEC pipeline during error correction. IMGT germline references were used for alignment of VDJ genes, and clonotypes were defined by a unique CDR3 amino acid sequence together with V-J genes. VDJtools evaluated clonal expansion, Shannon diversity and CDR3 relatedness (CalcPairwiseDistances, ClusterSamples); CLCbio workbench built phylogenetic trees. A clone was classed as expanded if it had 8 or more unique UMIs, a cutoff based on coefficient-of-variation modelling across technical triplicates. TCRdb ran its own pipeline on the public reads, namely fastp trimming at Q25 and MiXCR clone calling, and kept in-frame beta chains. For every CDR3 protein sequence, its rows merge into one entry that carries the most common genes and DNA. Clone size and V and J calls follow TCRdb, not the original study. A total of 50,000 to 55,000 distinct CDR3 sequences appear in this sample, over 3.5% of them only once. Clones ranked in the top ten supply around 6.5% of the sample.

Unsorted PBMC libraries were generated from 2 million PBMCs stored in RNAlater at -80 °C until RNA extraction. Multiple sclerosis patients were enrolled in a US clinical protocol evaluating disease progression by magnetic resonance imaging. Peripheral blood underwent Ficoll-Hypaque density gradient centrifugation to isolate PBMCs, which were then cryopreserved in liquid nitrogen. Ends trimmed: V by 6 bases, J by 4 bases; bases unmatched to a gene: 8. For CDR1 and CDR2, the germline V gene (reference sequence) lists DFQATT and SNEGSKA. The CDR3 sequence holds 13 residues, the cysteine and phenylalanine included. Left in the record is the CDR3 DNA by itself, 39 bases read in frame from the first base.

Material: PBMCs. This chain is built from TRBV20-1 and TRBJ1-2; the junction holds 7 bases that match TRBD1. The sequence derives from a man aged 60 to 75 with multiple sclerosis. The DNA sequence reads TGCAGTGCCCGGACAGGAGAACCCTATGGCTACACCTTC. This is translated as CSARTGEPYGYTF.